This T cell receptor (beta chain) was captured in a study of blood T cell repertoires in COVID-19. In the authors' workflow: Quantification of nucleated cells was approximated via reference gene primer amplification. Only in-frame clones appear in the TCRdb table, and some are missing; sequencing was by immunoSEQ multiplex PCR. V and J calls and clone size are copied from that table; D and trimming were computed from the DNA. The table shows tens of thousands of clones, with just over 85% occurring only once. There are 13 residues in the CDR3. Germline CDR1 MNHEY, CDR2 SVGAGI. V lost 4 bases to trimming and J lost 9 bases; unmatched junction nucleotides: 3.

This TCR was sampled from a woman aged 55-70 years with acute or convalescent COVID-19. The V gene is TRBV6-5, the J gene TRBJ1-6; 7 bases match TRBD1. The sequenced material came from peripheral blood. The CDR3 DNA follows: TGTGCCAGCAGTTGGGACAGCTCTTCACCCCTCCACTTT. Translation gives CASSWDSSSPLHF.